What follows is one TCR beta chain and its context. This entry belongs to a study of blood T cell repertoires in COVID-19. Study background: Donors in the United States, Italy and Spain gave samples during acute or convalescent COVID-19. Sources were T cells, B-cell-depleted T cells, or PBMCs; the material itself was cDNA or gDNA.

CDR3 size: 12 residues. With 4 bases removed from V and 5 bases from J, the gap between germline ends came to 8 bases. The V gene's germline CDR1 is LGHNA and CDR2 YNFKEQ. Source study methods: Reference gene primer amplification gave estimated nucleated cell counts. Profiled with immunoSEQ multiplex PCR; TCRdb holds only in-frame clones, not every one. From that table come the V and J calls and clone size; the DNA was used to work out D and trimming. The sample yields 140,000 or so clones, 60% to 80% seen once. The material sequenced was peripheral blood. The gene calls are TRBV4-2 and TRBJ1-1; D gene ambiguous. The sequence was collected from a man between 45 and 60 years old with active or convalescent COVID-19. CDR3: CASSPLGTEAFF. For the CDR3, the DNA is TGTGCCAGCAGCCCACTAGGGACTGAAGCTTTCTTT.